Listed below are T cell receptor beta chains from one sample, sequenced in a study of blood T cell repertoires in COVID-19. This table comes from immunoSEQ multiplex PCR, and its TCRdb copy is limited to in-frame clones, with some not included. The sample consists of tens of thousands of clones, roughly 87% of them appearing once. The sample was peripheral blood. The receptors come from a man aged 45-65 years with COVID-19, enrolled during active disease. The CDR3 runs from the conserved cysteine through the conserved F or W. Each record gives: V gene, D gene, clone size, J gene, CDR3 DNA, CDR3 protein. D genes are given only for firm matches. The size field is filled for only some rows; it gives once, few, many or a size class.

V gene: TRBV5-6; D gene: NA; clone size: once; J gene: TRBJ2-3; CDR3 DNA: TGTGCCAGCAGCTTGGGCAGGGTCATGGTCTTGCCAGATACGCAGTATTTT; CDR3 protein: CASSLGRVMVLPDTQYF
V gene: TRBV9; D gene: TRBD2; clone size: few; J gene: TRBJ2-1; CDR3 DNA: TGTGCCAGCAGCGTAGAGGCTAGCGGGAGAGGTGAGCAGTTCTTC; CDR3 protein: CASSVEASGRGEQFF
V gene: TRBV5-4; D gene: NA; clone size: NA; J gene: TRBJ2-4; CDR3 DNA: TGTGCCAGCAGCCCTAACCAGGGCCTCCTCGGGGGCATTCAGTACTTC; CDR3 protein: CASSPNQGLLGGIQYF
V gene: TRBV7-2; D gene: NA; clone size: NA; J gene: TRBJ1-5; CDR3 DNA: TGTGCCAGCAGCTTAGGGACAGTTTATAGCAATCAGCCCCAGCATTTT; CDR3 protein: CASSLGTVYSNQPQHF
V gene: TRBV11-3; D gene: TRBD1; clone size: NA; J gene: TRBJ2-3; CDR3 DNA: TGTGCCCCGCGTCGGACAGGAGGTAACACAGATACGCAGTATTTT; CDR3 protein: CAPRRTGGNTDTQYF
V gene: TRBV19; D gene: TRBD1; clone size: NA; J gene: TRBJ1-1; CDR3 DNA: TGTGCCAGTAGGCCGACAGGGCGGGCTGAAGCTTTCTTT; CDR3 protein: CASRPTGRAEAFF
V gene: TRBV7-2; D gene: NA; clone size: NA; J gene: TRBJ1-1; CDR3 DNA: TGTGCCAGCAGCTCGACGCGGACAGCGAACACTGAAGCTTTCTTT; CDR3 protein: CASSSTRTANTEAFF
V gene: TRBV7-2; D gene: NA; clone size: NA; J gene: TRBJ1-1; CDR3 DNA: TGTGCCAGCAGCCCCCAGCGTACTGAAGCTTTCTTT; CDR3 protein: CASSPQRTEAFF
V gene: TRBV10-3; D gene: NA; clone size: NA; J gene: TRBJ1-2; CDR3 DNA: TGTGCCATCAGTGGACCGACAGTTAACTATGGCTACACCTTC; CDR3 protein: CAISGPTVNYGYTF
V gene: TRBV29-1; D gene: NA; clone size: NA; J gene: TRBJ2-3; CDR3 DNA: TGCAGCGCGGACAGTTCCTACACAGATACGCAGTATTTT; CDR3 protein: CSADSSYTDTQYF
V gene: TRBV2; D gene: NA; clone size: NA; J gene: TRBJ2-7; CDR3 DNA: TGTGCCAGCAGTGAAGCCTATACAGGGTCCTACGAGCAGTACTTC; CDR3 protein: CASSEAYTGSYEQYF
V gene: TRBV30; D gene: NA; clone size: once; J gene: TRBJ1-6; CDR3 DNA: TGTGCCTGGACGCTTGAACGGCCAGGATCACCCCTCCACTTT; CDR3 protein: CAWTLERPGSPLHF
V gene: TRBV5-3; D gene: TRBD1; clone size: NA; J gene: TRBJ2-6; CDR3 DNA: TGTGCCAGAAGCTTTCTTGGGACAGGGGCCTCTGGGGCCAACGTCCTGACTTTC; CDR3 protein: CARSFLGTGASGANVLTF
V gene: TRBV29-1; D gene: TRBD2; clone size: NA; J gene: TRBJ2-5; CDR3 DNA: TGCAGCGTTGGCCGGACTAGCGGGATACAAGAGACCCAGTACTTC; CDR3 protein: CSVGRTSGIQETQYF
V gene: TRBV7-9; D gene: NA; clone size: few; J gene: TRBJ2-3; CDR3 DNA: TGTGCCAGCAGCCCCAACACAGATACGCAGTATTTT; CDR3 protein: CASSPNTDTQYF
V gene: TRBV18; D gene: NA; clone size: NA; J gene: TRBJ1-1; CDR3 DNA: TGTGCCAGCCGGGAGGGGTTCGACACTGAAGCTTTCTTT; CDR3 protein: CASREGFDTEAFF
V gene: TRBV5-1; D gene: NA; clone size: NA; J gene: TRBJ2-1; CDR3 DNA: TGCGCCAGCAGTCAGGAGGCCTCCTACAATGAGCAGTTCTTC; CDR3 protein: CASSQEASYNEQFF
V gene: TRBV28; D gene: TRBD1; clone size: NA; J gene: TRBJ1-4; CDR3 DNA: TGTGCCAGCAGTTTATTGACAGGGGTAGGGGAAAAACTGTTTTTT; CDR3 protein: CASSLLTGVGEKLFF
V gene: TRBV11-1; D gene: TRBD1; clone size: NA; J gene: TRBJ2-7; CDR3 DNA: TGTGCCAGCAGCCCTGGGACAGACAGGGAGCAGTACTTC; CDR3 protein: CASSPGTDREQYF
V gene: TRBV6-2/TRBV6-3; D gene: TRBD1; clone size: NA; J gene: TRBJ1-1; CDR3 DNA: TGTGCCAGCAGTTTACAGGGGGCGCGATACACTGAAGCTTTCTTT; CDR3 protein: CASSLQGARYTEAFF